This T cell receptor beta chain comes out of a study of beta chain features in type 1 diabetes. This clone was seen only a few times. This sample includes further DNA sequences coding for the same CDR3. Per the germline V gene, CDR1 is GTSNPN and CDR2 is SVGIG (reference sequence). V was trimmed by 0 bases and J by 6 bases, leaving 9 bases between them. This CDR3 contains 13 residues. Isolated RNA was reverse transcribed in full, so expressed TCRB transcripts were sequenced. Method: immunoSEQ multiplex PCR; TCRdb's copy keeps in-frame clones and lacks some. This sample has some 220,000 clones, with roughly a tenth found just once.

Sequences were obtained from central memory CD4+ T cells from blood. V gene TRBV30 combines with J gene TRBJ2-1; D possibly corresponds to TRBD2 (5 bases). The receptor was isolated from a man aged 18-30 years in good health. CDR3 in DNA: TGTGCCTGGAGTGTCGGCCTAGCCAATGAGCAGTTCTTC. It encodes CAWSVGLANEQFF.